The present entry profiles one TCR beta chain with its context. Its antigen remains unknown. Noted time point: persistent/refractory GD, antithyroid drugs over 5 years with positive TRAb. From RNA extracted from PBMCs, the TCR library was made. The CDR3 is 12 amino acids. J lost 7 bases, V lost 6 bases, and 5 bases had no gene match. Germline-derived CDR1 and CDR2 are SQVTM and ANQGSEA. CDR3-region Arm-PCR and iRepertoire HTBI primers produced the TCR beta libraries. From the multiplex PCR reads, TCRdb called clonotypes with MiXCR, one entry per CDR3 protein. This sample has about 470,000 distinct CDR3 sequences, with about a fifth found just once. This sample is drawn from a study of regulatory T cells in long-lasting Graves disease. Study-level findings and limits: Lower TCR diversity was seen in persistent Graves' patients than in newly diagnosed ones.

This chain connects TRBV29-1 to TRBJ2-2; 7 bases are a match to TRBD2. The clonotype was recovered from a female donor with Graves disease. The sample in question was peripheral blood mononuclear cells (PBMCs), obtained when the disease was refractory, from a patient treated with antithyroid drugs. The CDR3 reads CSVARGIGELFF. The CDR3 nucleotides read TGCAGCGTCGCGCGGGGGATCGGGGAGCTGTTTTTT.